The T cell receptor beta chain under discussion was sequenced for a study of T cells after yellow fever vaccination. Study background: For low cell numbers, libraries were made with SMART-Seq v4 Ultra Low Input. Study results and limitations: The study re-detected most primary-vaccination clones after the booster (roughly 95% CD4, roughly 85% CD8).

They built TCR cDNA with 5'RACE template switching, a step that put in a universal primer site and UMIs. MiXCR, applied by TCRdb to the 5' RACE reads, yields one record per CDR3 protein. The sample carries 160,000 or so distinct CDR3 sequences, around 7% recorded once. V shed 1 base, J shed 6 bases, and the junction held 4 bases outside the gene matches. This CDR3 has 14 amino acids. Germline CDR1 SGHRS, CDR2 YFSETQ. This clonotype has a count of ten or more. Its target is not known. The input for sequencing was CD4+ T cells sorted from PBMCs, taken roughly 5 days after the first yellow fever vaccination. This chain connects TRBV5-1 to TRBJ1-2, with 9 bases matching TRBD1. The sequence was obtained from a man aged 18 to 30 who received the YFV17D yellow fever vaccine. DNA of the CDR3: TGCGCCAGCAGCTTGAACACAGGGGGCGATGGCTACACCTTC. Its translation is CASSLNTGGDGYTF.